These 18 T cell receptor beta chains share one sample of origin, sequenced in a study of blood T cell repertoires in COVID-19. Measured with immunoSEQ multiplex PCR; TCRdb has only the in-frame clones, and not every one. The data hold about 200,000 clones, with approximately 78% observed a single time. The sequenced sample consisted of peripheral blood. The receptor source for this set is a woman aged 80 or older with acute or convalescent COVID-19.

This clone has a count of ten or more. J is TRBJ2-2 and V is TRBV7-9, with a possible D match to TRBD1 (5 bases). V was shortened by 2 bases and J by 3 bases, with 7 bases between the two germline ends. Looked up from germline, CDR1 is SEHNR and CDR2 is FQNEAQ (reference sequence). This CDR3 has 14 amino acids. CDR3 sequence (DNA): TGTGCCAGCAGCTTAAGGGGCTACACCGGGGAGCTGTTTTTT. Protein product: CASSLRGYTGELFF.

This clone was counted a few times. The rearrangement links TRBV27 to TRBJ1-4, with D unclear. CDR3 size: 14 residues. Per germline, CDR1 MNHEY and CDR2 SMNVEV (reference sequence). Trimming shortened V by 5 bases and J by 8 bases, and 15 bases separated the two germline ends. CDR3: CASSLGSLKEKLFF. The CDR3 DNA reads TGTGCCAGCAGTCTCGGGTCCCTCAAGGAAAAACTGTTTTTT.

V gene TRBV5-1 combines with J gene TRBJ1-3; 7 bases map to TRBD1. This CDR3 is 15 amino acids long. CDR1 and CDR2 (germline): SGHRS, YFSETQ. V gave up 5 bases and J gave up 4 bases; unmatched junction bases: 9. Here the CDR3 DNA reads TGCGCCAGCAGTCCTCGACAGGGTCAAGGAAACACCATATATTTT. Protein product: CASSPRQGQGNTIYF.

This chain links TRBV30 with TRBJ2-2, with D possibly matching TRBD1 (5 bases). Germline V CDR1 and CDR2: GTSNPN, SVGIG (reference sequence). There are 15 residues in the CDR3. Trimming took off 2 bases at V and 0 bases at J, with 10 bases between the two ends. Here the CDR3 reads CAWSHRYANTGELFF. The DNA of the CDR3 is TGTGCCTGGAGTCACAGGTACGCGAACACCGGGGAGCTGTTTTTT.

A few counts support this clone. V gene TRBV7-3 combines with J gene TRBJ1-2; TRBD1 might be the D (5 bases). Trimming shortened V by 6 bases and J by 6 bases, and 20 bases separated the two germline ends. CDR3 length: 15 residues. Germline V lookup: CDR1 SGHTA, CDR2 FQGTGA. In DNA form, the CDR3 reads TGTGCCAGCAGTCTCGATGGGGCCGCGGCGGATGGCTACACCTTC. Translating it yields CASSLDGAAADGYTF. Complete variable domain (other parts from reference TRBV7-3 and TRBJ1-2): GAGVSQTPSNKVTEKGKYVELRCDPISGHTALYWYRQSLGQGPEFLIYFQGTGAADDSGLPNDRFFAVRPEGSVSTLKIQRTERGDSAVYLCASSLDGAAADGYTFGSGTRLTVV.

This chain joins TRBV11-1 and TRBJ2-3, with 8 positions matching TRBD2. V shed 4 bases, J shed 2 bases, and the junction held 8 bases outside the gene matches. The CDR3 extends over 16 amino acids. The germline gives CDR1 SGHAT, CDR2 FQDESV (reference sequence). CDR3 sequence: CASSYNSGAFTDTQYF. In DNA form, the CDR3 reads TGTGCCAGCAGCTACAATAGCGGGGCCTTCACAGATACGCAGTATTTT.

CDR3 sequence: CASSPDYGYTF. CDR3 sequence (DNA): TGTGCCAGCAGCCCAGACTATGGCTACACCTTC. The V gene is TRBV7-2, the J gene TRBJ1-2; D remains unclear. Germline V gives CDR1 SGHTA, CDR2 FQGNSA. Trimming shortened V by 5 bases and J by 3 bases, and 4 bases separated the two germline ends. The CDR3 contains 11 residues.

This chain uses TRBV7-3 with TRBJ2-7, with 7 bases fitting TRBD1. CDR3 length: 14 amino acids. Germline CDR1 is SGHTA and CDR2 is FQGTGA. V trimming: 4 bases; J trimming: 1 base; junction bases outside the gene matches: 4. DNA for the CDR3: TGTGCCAGCAGCTCGACAGGGTCTTCCTACGAGCAGTACTTC. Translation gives CASSSTGSSYEQYF.

In DNA, the CDR3 is TGTGCCAGCAGCTTAGCGGGAGGGCCAATGGATGAGCAGTTCTTC. It codes for CASSLAGGPMDEQFF. This chain links TRBV5-6 with TRBJ2-1; TRBD2 matches at 10 bases. Per the germline V gene, CDR1 is SGHDT and CDR2 is YYEEEE. Germline trimming cut 2 bases from V and 8 bases from J; bases unmatched to any gene: 7. This CDR3 has 15 amino acids.

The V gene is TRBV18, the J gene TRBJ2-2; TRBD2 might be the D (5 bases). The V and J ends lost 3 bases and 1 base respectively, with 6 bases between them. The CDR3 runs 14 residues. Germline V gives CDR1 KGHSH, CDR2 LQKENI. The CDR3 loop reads CASSPDLNTGELFF. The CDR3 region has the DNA TGTGCCAGCTCACCGGACTTGAACACCGGGGAGCTGTTTTTT. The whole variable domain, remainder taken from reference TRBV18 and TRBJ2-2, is NAGVMQNPRHLVRRRGQEARLRCSPMKGHSHVYWYRQLPEEGLKFMVYLQKENIIDESGMPKERFSAEFPKEGPSILRIQQVVRGDSAAYFCASSPDLNTGELFFGEGSRLTVL.

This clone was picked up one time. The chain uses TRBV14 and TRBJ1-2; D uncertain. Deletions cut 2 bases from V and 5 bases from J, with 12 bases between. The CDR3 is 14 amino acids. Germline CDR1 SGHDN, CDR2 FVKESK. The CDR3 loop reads CASSQQAGLYGYTF. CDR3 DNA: TGTGCCAGCAGCCAACAGGCCGGTCTGTATGGCTACACCTTC.

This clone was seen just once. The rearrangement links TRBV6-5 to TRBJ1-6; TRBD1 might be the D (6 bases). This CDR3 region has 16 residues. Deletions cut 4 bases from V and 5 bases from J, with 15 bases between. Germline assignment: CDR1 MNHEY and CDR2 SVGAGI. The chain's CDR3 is CASSSTWGQDNSPLHF. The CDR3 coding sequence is TGTGCCAGCAGTTCGACTTGGGGACAAGATAATTCACCCCTCCACTTT.

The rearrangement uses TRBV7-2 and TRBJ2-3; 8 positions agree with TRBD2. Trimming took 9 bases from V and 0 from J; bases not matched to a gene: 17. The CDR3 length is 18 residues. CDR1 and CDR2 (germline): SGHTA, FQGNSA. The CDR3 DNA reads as TGTGCCAGTGCCATAGGTCGGGGGGGGATCCCCAGCACAGATACGCAGTATTTT. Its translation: CASAIGRGGIPSTDTQYF.

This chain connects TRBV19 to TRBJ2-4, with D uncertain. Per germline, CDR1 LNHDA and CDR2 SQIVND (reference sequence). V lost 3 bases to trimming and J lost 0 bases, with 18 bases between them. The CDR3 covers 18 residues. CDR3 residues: CASSIRSYSGRAKNIQYF. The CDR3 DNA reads TGTGCCAGTAGTATCCGATCGTACAGTGGCCGAGCCAAAAACATTCAGTACTTC. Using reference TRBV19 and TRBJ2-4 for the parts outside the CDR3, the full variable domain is DGGITQSPKYLFRKEGQNVTLSCEQNLNHDAMYWYRQDPGQGLRLIYYSQIVNDFQKGDIAEGYSVSREKKESFPLTVTSAQKNPTAFYLCASSIRSYSGRAKNIQYFGAGTRLSVL.

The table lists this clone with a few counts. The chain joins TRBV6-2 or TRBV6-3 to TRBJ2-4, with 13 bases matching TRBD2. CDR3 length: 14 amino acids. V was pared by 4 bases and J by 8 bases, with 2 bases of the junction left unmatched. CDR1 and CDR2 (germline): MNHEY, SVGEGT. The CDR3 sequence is CASSLGLAGDIQYF. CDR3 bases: TGTGCCAGCAGTTTAGGACTAGCGGGGGACATTCAGTACTTC.

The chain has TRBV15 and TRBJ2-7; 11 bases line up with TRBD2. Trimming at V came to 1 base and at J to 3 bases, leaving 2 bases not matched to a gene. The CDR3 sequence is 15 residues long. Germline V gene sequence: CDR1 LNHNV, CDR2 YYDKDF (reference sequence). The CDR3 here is CATSRVLAGDYEQYF. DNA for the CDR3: TGTGCCACCAGCAGAGTACTAGCGGGAGACTACGAGCAGTACTTC. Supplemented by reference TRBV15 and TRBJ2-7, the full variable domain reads DAMVIQNPRYQVTQFGKPVTLSCSQTLNHNVMYWYQQKSSQAPKLLFHYYDKDFNNEADTPDNFQSRRPNTSFCFLDIRSPGLGDTAMYLCATSRVLAGDYEQYFGPGTRLTVT.

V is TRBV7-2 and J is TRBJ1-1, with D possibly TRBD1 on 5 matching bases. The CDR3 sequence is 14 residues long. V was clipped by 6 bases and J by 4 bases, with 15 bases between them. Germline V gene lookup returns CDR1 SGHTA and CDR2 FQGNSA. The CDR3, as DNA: TGTGCCAGCAGGTCGGGGGGAAGGAGCACTGAAGCTTTCTTT. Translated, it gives CASRSGGRSTEAFF. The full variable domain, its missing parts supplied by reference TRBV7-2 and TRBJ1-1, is GAGVSQSPSNKVTEKGKDVELRCDPISGHTALYWYRQSLGQGLEFLIYFQGNSAPDKSGLPSDRFSAERTGGSVSTLTIQRTQQEDSAVYLCASRSGGRSTEAFFGQGTRLTVV.

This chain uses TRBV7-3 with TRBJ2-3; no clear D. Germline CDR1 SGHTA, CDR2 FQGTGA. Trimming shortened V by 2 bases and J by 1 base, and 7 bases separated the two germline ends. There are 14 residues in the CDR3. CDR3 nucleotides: TGTGCCAGCAGCTTATTTCAGGGCACAGATACGCAGTATTTT. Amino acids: CASSLFQGTDTQYF.